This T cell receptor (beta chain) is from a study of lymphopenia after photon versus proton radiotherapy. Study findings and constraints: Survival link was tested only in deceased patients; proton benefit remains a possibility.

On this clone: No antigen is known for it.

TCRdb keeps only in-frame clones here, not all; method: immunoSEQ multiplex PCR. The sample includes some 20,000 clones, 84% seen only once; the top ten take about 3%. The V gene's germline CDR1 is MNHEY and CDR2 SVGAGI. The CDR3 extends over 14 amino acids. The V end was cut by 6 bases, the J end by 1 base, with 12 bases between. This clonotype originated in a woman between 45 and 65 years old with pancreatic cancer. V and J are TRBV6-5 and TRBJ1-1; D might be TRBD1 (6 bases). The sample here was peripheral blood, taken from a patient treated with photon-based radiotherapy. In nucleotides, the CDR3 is TGTGCCAGCAGGCAGGGGTCCACGAACACTGAAGCTTTCTTT. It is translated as CASRQGSTNTEAFF.